This TCR beta chain was sequenced for a study of blood T cell repertoires in COVID-19. Original handling: Amplified reference gene primers provided the basis for estimating nucleated cell counts. The method was immunoSEQ multiplex PCR; TCRdb's version includes in-frame clones alone and lacks a portion of them. From that table come the V and J calls and clone size; the DNA was used to work out D and trimming. This sample has over 100,000 clones; approximately 83% occur once, and the top ten carry 3.5% to 5.5%. V was clipped by 8 bases and J by 0 bases, with 21 bases between them. CDR3 length: 17 residues.

The receptor's source is a woman in her seventies with acute or convalescent COVID-19. V gene TRBV5-3 combines with J gene TRBJ2-4; no reliable D call. TRBV5-3 qualifies as an ORF whose function is uncertain. The sequenced sample was peripheral blood. CDR3 residues: CARGELRRPLAKNIQYF. CDR3 in DNA: TGTGCCAGGGGTGAGTTGCGGCGACCCCTAGCCAAAAACATTCAGTACTTC.